This record covers a single T cell receptor (beta chain). The sample is drawn from a study of T-cell reconstitution after alpha-beta-depleted transplantation in children. Trimming removed 4 bases at V and 3 bases at J, with 13 bases between. Germline V lookup: CDR1 SGHRS, CDR2 YFSETQ. The CDR3 runs to 14 residues. Unique molecular identifiers featured in how the TCRbeta library was prepared. TCRdb ran MiXCR on the PCR reads and lists one entry per CDR3 protein. The sample includes about 360,000 distinct CDR3 sequences, about an eighth of them seen just once. The TCR comes from a human donor who donated a stem cell graft to a child with Fanconi anemia. The material sequenced was PBMCs, taken from the stem cell graft. J is TRBJ1-1 and V is TRBV5-1; tentatively, D is TRBD1 (5 bases). Here the CDR3 reads CASSARGEDTEAFF. DNA of the CDR3: TGCGCCAGCAGCGCACGGGGGGAAGACACTGAAGCTTTCTTT.